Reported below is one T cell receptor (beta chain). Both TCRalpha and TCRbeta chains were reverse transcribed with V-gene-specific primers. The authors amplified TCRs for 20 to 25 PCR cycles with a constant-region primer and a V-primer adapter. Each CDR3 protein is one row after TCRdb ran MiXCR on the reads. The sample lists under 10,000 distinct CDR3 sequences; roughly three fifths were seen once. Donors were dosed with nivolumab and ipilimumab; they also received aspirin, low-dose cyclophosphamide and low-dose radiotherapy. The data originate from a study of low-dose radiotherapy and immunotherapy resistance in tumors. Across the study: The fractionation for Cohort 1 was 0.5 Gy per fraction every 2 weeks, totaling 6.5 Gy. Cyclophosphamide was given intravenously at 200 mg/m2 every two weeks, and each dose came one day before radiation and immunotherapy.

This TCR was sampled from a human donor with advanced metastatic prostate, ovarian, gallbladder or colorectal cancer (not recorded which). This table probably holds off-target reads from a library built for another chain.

The CDR3 bases are TGTGCCAGCAGTTTACCCGGGACTCCGAACTACAATGAGCAGTTCTTC. As protein: CASSLPGTPNYNEQFF. The chain has TRBV5-6 and TRBJ2-1, with a possible D match to TRBD2 (6 bases). The germline gives CDR1 SGHDT, CDR2 YYEEEE. Trimming shortened V by 5 bases and J by 3 bases, and 18 bases separated the two germline ends. This CDR3 has 16 residues. The full variable domain, its missing parts supplied by reference TRBV5-6 and TRBJ2-1, is DAGVTQSPTHLIKTRGQQVTLRCSPKSGHDTVSWYQQALGQGPQFIFQYYEEEERQRGNFPDRFSGHQFPNYSSELNVNALLLGDSALYLCASSLPGTPNYNEQFFGPGTRLTVL.